These T cell receptor beta chains were read from a single sample in a study of cytomegalovirus exposure and HLA in healthy donors. This table comes from immunoSEQ multiplex PCR, and its TCRdb copy is limited to in-frame clones, with some not included. The data contain 280,000 or so clones, approximately 90% of them seen just once; the ten biggest clones take up around 0.9%. The material sequenced was PBMCs. These receptors were obtained from a woman under 30 in good health and CMV-seronegative. Each CDR3 is given with its conserved first and last residue. Fields, in order: J gene, D gene, V gene, clone size, CDR3 DNA, CDR3 protein. A D gene is named only where the DNA matches it firmly. Clone sizes are given selectively: once, few, many, or a class where the clone is expanded.

TRBJ1-2,TRBD1,TRBV29-1,.,TGCAGCGTTATCACAGGGGGCGCGGAAGGTCGGTATGGCTACACCTTC,CSVITGGAEGRYGYTF
TRBJ2-7,TRBD2,TRBV6-5,.,TGTGCCAGCAGTCCAGCGGGAGGGGGGGGCGAGCAGTACTTC,CASSPAGGGGEQYF
TRBJ1-1,.,TRBV27,.,TGTGCCAGCAGTCCCACACAGGGTGCGGTCACTGAAGCTTTCTTT,CASSPTQGAVTEAFF
TRBJ2-1,.,TRBV2,.,TGTGCCAGCAGTGAATTTGGGGTTGGACTCTACAATGAGCAGTTCTTC,CASSEFGVGLYNEQFF
TRBJ1-2,TRBD1,TRBV2,.,TGTGCCAGCAGTGAGGACAGGGGGCTCTATGGCTACACCTTC,CASSEDRGLYGYTF
TRBJ2-7,.,TRBV7-2,.,TGTGCCAGCAGCTTAATGGGGCAGGGTAGTTACGAGCAGTACTTC,CASSLMGQGSYEQYF
TRBJ2-5,.,TRBV6-4,.,TGTGCCAGCAGCGTCAGGGCCTTTCAAGAGACCCAGTACTTC,CASSVRAFQETQYF
TRBJ2-7,.,TRBV28,.,TGTGCCAGCAGTTTATTAGGGGCAGGATACGAGCAGTACTTC,CASSLLGAGYEQYF
TRBJ2-7,.,TRBV27,.,TGTGCCAGCAGTTTAAGGCCCCAGGGCTACGAGCAGTACTTC,CASSLRPQGYEQYF
TRBJ2-1,TRBD2,TRBV18,.,TGTGCCAGCTCACCAAGTCTCTCTAGCGGAATTTCCTACAATGAGCAGTTCTTC,CASSPSLSSGISYNEQFF
TRBJ2-5,TRBD2,TRBV5-6,.,TGTGCCAGCAGCTTGGGACGACCGACTAGCGGGATACAGGAGACCCAGTACTTC,CASSLGRPTSGIQETQYF
TRBJ1-1,TRBD1,TRBV7-6,.,TGTGCCAGCAGCTTAGGGACAGGGGTCACTGAAGCTTTCTTT,CASSLGTGVTEAFF
TRBJ1-1,.,TRBV28,.,TGTGCCAGCAGTTTAGGTTACGGGGCTTTCTTT,CASSLGYGAFF
TRBJ1-1,.,TRBV29-1,.,TGCAGCGTTGTTAGGGAGAGGACTGAAGCTTTCTTT,CSVVRERTEAFF
TRBJ1-3,TRBD1,TRBV11-2,.,TGTGCCAGCAGCCTAAGGGCCCTACAGGGGCCTGGAAACACCATATATTTT,CASSLRALQGPGNTIYF
TRBJ1-2,.,TRBV5-1,.,TGCGCCAGCAGCTTGTTTTCCGGGAACTATGGCTACACCTTC,CASSLFSGNYGYTF
TRBJ1-2,TRBD1,TRBV6-1,once,TGTGCCAGCAGTGGGACAGGGGAGTCTGGCTACACCTTC,CASSGTGESGYTF
TRBJ1-2,TRBD1,TRBV6-5,.,TGTGCCAGCAGCGATCAGACAGGGGGCTACACCTTC,CASSDQTGGYTF
TRBJ1-5,.,TRBV4-3,.,TGCGCCAGCAGCCAAACACAGGAGCCCCAGCATTTT,CASSQTQEPQHF
TRBJ1-4,TRBD1,TRBV7-8,.,TGTGCCAGCAGTATGACAGGGGGCACTAATGAAAAACTGTTTTTT,CASSMTGGTNEKLFF
TRBJ2-1,.,TRBV15,.,TGTGCCACCAGCAGAGAAAGGCGGAATGAGCAGTTCTTC,CATSRERRNEQFF
TRBJ1-2,TRBD1,TRBV28,few,TGTGCCAGCTCGGGACAGGGTTTCTATGGCTACACCTTC,CASSGQGFYGYTF
TRBJ1-6,.,TRBV2,.,TGTGCCAGCAGTGGCGGGAGGAATTCACCCCTCCACTTT,CASSGGRNSPLHF
TRBJ1-5,.,TRBV11-2,few,TGTGCCAGCAGCTTAGGGCCAGGCAATCAGCCCCAGCATTTT,CASSLGPGNQPQHF
TRBJ2-3,TRBD1,TRBV27,.,TGTGCCAGCAGTTCCCCCCTTCCGGGACAGGGCATAAATACGCAGTATTTT,CASSSPLPGQGINTQYF
TRBJ2-7,TRBD1,TRBV6-6,.,TGTGCCAGCAGTAGGGACAGGCTTTCCGAGCAGTACTTC,CASSRDRLSEQYF
TRBJ2-3,.,TRBV9,once,TGTGCCAGCAGCCCACCCCCCTATGGCACAGATACGCAGTATTTT,CASSPPPYGTDTQYF
TRBJ2-1,.,TRBV9,.,TGTGCCAGCGGTTGGGGGGAGATTAATGAGCAGTTCTTC,CASGWGEINEQFF
TRBJ1-2,.,TRBV7-9,few,TGTGCCAGCAGCTCGCCAACGGGAGGCAGTGGCTACACCTTC,CASSSPTGGSGYTF
TRBJ2-5,TRBD2,TRBV7-8,.,TGTGCCAGCAGCGCCCGACTAGCGGGAGTAGAGACCCAGTACTTC,CASSARLAGVETQYF
TRBJ2-3,.,TRBV2,.,TGTGCCAGCAGTCCAACAGATACGCAGTATTTT,CASSPTDTQYF
TRBJ1-1,.,TRBV28,.,TGTGCCAGCAGGCTAGGGGGGGGAAGGGAAGCTTTCTTT,CASRLGGGREAFF
TRBJ2-3,.,TRBV6-1,.,TGTGCCAGCGGCCTCACAGATACGCAGTATTTT,CASGLTDTQYF